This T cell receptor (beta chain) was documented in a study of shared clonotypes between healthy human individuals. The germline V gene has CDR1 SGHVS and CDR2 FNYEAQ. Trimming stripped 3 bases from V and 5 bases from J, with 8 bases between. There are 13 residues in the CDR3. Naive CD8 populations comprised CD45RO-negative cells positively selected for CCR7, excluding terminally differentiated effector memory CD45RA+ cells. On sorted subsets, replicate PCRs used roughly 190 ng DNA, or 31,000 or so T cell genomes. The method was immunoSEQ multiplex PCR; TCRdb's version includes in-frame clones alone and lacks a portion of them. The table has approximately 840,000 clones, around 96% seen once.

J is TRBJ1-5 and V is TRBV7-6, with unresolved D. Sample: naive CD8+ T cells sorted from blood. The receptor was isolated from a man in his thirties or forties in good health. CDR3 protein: CASSLGFHQPQHF. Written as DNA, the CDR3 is TGTGCCAGCAGCTTGGGGTTCCATCAGCCCCAGCATTTT.